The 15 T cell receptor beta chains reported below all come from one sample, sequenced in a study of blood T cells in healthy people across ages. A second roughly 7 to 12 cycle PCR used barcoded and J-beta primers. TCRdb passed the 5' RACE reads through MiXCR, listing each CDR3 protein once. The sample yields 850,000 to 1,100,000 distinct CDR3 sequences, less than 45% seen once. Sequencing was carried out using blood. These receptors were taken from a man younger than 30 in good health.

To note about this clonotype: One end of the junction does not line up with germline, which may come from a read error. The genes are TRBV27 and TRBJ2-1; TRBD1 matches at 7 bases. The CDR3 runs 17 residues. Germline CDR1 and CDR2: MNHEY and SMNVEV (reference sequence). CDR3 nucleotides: TGTGCCGGCAGTTTAATGACAGGGAGAATCTCCTACAATGAGCAGTTCTTC. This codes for CAGSLMTGRISYNEQFF.

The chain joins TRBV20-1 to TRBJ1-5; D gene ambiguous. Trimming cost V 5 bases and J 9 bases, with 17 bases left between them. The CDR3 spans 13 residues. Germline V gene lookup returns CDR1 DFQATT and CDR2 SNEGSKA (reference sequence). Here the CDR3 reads CSASRVRSGPQHF. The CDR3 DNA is TGCAGTGCTTCCCGAGTAAGATCAGGGCCCCAGCATTTT.

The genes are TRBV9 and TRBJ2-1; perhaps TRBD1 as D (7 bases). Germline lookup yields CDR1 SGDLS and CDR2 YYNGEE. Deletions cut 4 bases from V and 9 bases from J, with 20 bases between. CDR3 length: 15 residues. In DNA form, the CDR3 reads TGTGCCAGCAGCACGCGACAGGGTTCGGGAGTTGAGCAGTTCTTC. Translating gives CASSTRQGSGVEQFF. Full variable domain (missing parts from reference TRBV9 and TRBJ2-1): DSGVTQTPKHLITATGQRVTLRCSPRSGDLSVYWYQQSLDQGLQFLIQYYNGEERAKGNILERFSAQQFPDLHSELNLSSLELGDSALYFCASSTRQGSGVEQFFGPGTRLTVL.

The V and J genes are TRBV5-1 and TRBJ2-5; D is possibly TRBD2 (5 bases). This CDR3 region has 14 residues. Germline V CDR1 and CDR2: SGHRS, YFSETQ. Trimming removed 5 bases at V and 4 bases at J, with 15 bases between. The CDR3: CASSKGVARETQYF. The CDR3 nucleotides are TGCGCCAGCAGTAAGGGTGTAGCGAGAGAGACCCAGTACTTC.

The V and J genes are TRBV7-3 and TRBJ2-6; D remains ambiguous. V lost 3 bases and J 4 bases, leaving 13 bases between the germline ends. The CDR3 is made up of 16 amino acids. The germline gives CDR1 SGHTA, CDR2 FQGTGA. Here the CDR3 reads CASSFPLTSGANVLTF. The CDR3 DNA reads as TGTGCCAGCAGCTTTCCCCTTACATCAGGGGCCAACGTCCTGACTTTC.

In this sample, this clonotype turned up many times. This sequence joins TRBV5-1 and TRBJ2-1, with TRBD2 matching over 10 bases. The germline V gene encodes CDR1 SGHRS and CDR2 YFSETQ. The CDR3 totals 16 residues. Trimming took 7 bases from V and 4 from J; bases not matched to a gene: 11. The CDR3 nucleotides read TGCGCCAGCCGGGGAAGCGGGGGGGCCGGTTACAATGAGCAGTTCTTC. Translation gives CASRGSGGAGYNEQFF. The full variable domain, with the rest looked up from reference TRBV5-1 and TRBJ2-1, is KAGVTQTPRYLIKTRGQQVTLSCSPISGHRSVSWYQQTPGQGLQFLFEYFSETQRNKGNFPGRFSGRQFSNSRSEMNVSTLELGDSALYLCASRGSGGAGYNEQFFGPGTRLTVL.

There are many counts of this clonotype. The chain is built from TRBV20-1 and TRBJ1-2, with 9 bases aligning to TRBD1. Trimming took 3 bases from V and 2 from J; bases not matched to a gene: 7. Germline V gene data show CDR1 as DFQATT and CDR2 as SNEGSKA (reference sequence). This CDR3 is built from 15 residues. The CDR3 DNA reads TGCAGTGCTAGCGGACAGGGGTTCGACAACTATGGCTACACCTTC. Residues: CSASGQGFDNYGYTF.

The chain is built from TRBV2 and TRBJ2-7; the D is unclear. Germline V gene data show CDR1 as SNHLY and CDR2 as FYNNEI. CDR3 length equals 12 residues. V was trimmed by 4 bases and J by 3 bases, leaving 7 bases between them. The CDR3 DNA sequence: TGTGCCAGCAGTGCGAAGAGCTACGAGCAGTACTTC. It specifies CASSAKSYEQYF.

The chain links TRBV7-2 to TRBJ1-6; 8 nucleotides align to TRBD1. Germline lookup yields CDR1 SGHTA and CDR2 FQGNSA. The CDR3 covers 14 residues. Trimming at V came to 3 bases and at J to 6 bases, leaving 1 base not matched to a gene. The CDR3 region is CASSFDRGNSPLHF. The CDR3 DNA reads TGTGCCAGCAGCTTCGACAGGGGTAATTCACCCCTCCACTTT. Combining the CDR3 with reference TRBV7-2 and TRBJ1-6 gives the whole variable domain GAGVSQSPSNKVTEKGKDVELRCDPISGHTALYWYRQSLGQGLEFLIYFQGNSAPDKSGLPSDRFSAERTGGSVSTLTIQRTQQEDSAVYLCASSFDRGNSPLHFGNGTRLTVT.

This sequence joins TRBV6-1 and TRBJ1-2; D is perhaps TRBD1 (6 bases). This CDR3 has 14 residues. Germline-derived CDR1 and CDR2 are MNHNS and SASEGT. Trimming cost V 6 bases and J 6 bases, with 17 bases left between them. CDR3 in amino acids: CASRQTGELNGYTF. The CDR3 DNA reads TGTGCCAGCAGGCAGACAGGAGAATTGAATGGCTACACCTTC.

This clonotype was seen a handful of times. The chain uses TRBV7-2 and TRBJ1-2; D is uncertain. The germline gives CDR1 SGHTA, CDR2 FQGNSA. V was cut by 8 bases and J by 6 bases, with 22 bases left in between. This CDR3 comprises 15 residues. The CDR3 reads CASQEPNRAVDGYTF. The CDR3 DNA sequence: TGTGCCAGCCAAGAACCAAATAGGGCGGTGGATGGCTACACCTTC.

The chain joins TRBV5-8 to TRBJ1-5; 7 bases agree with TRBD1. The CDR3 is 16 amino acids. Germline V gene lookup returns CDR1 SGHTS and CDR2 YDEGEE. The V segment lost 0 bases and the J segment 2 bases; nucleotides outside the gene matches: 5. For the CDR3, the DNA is TGTGCCAGCAGCTTGGCACTAACAGGGGGCAATCAGCCCCAGCATTTT. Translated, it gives CASSLALTGGNQPQHF.

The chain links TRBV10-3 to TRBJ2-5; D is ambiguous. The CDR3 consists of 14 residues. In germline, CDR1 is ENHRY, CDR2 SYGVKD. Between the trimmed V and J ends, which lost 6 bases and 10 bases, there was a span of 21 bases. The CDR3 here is CAISAERNALSQYF. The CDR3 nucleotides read TGTGCCATCAGCGCCGAACGAAATGCCCTGAGCCAGTACTTC.

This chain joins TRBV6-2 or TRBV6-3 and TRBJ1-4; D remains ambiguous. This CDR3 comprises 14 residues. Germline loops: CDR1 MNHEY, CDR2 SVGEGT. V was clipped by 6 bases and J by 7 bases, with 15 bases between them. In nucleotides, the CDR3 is TGTGCCAGCAGGGCATCCACGAAGGGTGAAAAACTGTTTTTT. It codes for CASRASTKGEKLFF.

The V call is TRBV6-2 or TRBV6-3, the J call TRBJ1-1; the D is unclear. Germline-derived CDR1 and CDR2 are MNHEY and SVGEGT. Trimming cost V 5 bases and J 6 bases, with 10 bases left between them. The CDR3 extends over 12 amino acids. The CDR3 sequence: CASSKTESEAFF. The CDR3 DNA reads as TGTGCCAGCAGTAAGACGGAATCTGAAGCTTTCTTT.